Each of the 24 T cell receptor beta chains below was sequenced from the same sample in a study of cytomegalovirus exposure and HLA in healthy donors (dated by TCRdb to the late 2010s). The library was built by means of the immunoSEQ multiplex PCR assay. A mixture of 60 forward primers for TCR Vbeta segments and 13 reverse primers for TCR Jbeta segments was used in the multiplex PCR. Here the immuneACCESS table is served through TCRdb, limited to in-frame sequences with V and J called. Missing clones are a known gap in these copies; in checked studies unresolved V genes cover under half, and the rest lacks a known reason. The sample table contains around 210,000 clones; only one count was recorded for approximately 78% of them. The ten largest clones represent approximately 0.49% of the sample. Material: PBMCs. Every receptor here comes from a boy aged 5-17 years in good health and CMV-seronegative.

Here the CDR3 DNA reads TGTGCCAGCAGTCCCGGGACAGGGGGCCTCGAGCAGTACTTC. Protein product: CASSPGTGGLEQYF. The J gene is TRBJ2-7, the V gene TRBV6-5, with 12 nucleotides matching TRBD1. V lost 5 bases to trimming and J lost 6 bases; unmatched junction nucleotides: 5. This CDR3 comprises 14 residues. Germline-derived CDR1 and CDR2 are MNHEY and SVGAGI.

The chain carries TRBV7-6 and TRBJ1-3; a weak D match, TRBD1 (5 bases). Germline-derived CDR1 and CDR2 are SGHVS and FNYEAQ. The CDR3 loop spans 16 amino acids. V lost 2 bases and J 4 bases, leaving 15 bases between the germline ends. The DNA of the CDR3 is TGTGCCAGCAGCTTAAACATCAGGGCGAGGGGAAACACCATATATTTT. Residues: CASSLNIRARGNTIYF.

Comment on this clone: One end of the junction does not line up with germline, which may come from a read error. As DNA, the CDR3 is TGTGCCAGCAGTGTTTTCCCCGGCGGCGATGGTTACACCTTC. Amino acids: CASSVFPGGDGYTF. This rearrangement joins TRBV6-1 to TRBJ1-2, with D unclear. CDR1 and CDR2 from the germline V gene are MNHNS and SASEGT. CDR3 length: 14 residues.

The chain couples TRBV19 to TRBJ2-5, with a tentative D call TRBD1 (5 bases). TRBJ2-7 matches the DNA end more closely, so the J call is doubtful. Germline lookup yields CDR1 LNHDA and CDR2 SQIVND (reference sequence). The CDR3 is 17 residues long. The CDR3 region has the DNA TGTGCCAGTAGTAATGGGCGGCGAAAGGGGAAAAACTACGAGCAGTACTTC. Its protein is CASSNGRRKGKNYEQYF.

CDR3 loop: CASTLALSNYGYTF. CDR3 nucleotides: TGTGCCAGTACACTAGCCCTATCAAACTATGGCTACACCTTC. The chain links TRBV19 to TRBJ1-2, with D hard to call. CDR1 is LNHDA, CDR2 SQIVND, per germline (reference sequence). V dropped 7 bases and J dropped 2 bases, with 14 bases sitting between them. This CDR3 region has 14 residues.

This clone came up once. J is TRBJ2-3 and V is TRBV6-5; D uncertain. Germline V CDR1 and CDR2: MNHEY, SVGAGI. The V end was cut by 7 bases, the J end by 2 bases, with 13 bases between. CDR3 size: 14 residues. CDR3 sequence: CASTKREPTDTQYF. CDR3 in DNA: TGTGCCAGCACCAAGCGAGAACCCACAGATACGCAGTATTTT.

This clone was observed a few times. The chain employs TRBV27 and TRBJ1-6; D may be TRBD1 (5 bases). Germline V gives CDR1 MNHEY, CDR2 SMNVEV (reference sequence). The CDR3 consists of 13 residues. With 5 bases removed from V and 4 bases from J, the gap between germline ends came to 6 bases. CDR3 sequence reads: CASSRGYNSPLHF. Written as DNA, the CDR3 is TGTGCCAGCAGTCGGGGGTATAATTCACCCCTCCACTTT.

The CDR3 coding sequence is TGTGCCAGCAGTGCCCGGACAGGGGGCTCAGATCAGCCCCAGCATTTT. It codes for CASSARTGGSDQPQHF. V is TRBV2 and J is TRBJ1-5; 11 nucleotides align to TRBD1. Looked up from germline, CDR1 is SNHLY and CDR2 is FYNNEI. The V and J ends lost 4 bases and 5 bases, in that order; junction bases with no gene match: 7. The length of the CDR3 is 16 residues.

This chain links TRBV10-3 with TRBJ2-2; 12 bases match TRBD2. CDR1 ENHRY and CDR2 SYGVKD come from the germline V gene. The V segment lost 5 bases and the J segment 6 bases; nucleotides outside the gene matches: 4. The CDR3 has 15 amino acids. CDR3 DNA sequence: TGTGCCATCAGTACTAGCGGGAGGTTGGCCGGGGAGCTGTTTTTT. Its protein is CAISTSGRLAGELFF.

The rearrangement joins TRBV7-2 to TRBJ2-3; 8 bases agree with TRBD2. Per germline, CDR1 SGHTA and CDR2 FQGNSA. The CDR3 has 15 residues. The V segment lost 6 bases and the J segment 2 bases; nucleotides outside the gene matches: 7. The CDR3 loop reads CASRFSGTLTDTQYF. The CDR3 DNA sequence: TGTGCCAGCAGGTTTAGCGGGACCCTCACAGATACGCAGTATTTT.

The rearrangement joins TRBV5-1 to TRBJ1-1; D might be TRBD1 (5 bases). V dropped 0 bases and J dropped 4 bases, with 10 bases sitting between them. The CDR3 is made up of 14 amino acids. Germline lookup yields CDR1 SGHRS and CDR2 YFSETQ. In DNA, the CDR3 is TGCGCCAGCAGCTTGGAACAAGGGGTCACTGAAGCTTTCTTT. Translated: CASSLEQGVTEAFF.

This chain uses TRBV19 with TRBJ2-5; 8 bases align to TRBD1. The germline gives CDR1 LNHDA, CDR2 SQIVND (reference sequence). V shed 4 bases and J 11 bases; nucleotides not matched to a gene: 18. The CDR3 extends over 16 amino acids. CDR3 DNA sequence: TGTGCCAGTAGTACCCGGACAGGGAGTGAGGCGAATGGGCAGTACTTC. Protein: CASSTRTGSEANGQYF.

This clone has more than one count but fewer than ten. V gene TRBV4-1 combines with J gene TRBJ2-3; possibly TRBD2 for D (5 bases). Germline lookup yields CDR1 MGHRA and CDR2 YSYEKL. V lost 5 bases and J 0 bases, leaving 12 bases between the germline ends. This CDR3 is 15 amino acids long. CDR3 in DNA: TGCGCCAGCAGCGAAGGGAGCCGCAGCACAGATACGCAGTATTTT. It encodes CASSEGSRSTDTQYF.

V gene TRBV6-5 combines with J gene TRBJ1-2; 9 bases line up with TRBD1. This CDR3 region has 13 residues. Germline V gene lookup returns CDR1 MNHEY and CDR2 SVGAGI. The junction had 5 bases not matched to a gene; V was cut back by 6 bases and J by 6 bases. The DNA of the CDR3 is TGTGCCAGCAGGTTACAGGGGGCGCATGGCTACACCTTC. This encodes CASRLQGAHGYTF.

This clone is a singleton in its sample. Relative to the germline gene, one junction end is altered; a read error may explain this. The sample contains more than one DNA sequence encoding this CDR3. The CDR3 coding sequence is TGTGCTAGCAGCCCAGACAGACAAGAGACCCAGTACTTC. This translates into CASSPDRQETQYF. The V gene is TRBV7-7, the J gene TRBJ2-5; D might be TRBD1 (5 bases). CDR1 SSHAT and CDR2 FNYEAQ come from the germline V gene (reference sequence). This CDR3 has 13 residues.

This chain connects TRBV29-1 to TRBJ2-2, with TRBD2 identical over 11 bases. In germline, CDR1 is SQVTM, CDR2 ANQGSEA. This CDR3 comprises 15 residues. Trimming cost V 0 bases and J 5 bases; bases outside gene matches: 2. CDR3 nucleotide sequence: TGCAGCGTTGAAGATCTAGCGGGGGGTACCGGGGAGCTGTTTTTT. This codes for CSVEDLAGGTGELFF.

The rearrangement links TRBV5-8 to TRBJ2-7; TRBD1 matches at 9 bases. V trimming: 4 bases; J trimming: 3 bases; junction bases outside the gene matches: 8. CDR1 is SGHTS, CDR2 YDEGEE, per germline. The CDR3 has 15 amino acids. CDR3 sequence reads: CASSLIRDRDYEQYF. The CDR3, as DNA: TGTGCCAGCAGCCTAATCCGGGACAGGGACTACGAGCAGTACTTC.

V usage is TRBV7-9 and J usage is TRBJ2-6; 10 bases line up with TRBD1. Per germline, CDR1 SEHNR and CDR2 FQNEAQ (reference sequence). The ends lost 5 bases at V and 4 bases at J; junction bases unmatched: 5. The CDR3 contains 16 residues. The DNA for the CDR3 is TGTGCCAGCAGCGGGACAGGGGTTGCAGGGGCCAACGTCCTGACTTTC. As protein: CASSGTGVAGANVLTF.

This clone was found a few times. CDR3 coding DNA: TGTGCCAGCTCCCTCAGGGGGATGAACACTGAAGCTTTCTTT. This codes for CASSLRGMNTEAFF. The J gene is TRBJ1-1, the V gene TRBV18, with 7 bases matching TRBD1. V was clipped by 6 bases and J by 0 bases; unmatched bases: 4. This CDR3 is built from 14 residues. Germline CDR1 and CDR2: KGHSH and LQKENI. The full variable domain, with the rest looked up from reference TRBV18 and TRBJ1-1, is NAGVMQNPRHLVRRRGQEARLRCSPMKGHSHVYWYRQLPEEGLKFMVYLQKENIIDESGMPKERFSAEFPKEGPSILRIQQVVRGDSAAYFCASSLRGMNTEAFFGQGTRLTVV.

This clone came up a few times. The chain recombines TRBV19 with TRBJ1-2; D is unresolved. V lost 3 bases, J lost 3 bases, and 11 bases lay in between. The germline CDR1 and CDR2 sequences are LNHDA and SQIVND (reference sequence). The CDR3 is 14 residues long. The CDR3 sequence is CASSILRDDYGYTF. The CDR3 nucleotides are TGTGCCAGTAGTATCCTCCGGGATGACTATGGCTACACCTTC.

CDR3 nucleotides: TGTGCCAGCAGCGTAGGCAGCTATGGCTACACCTTC. Protein sequence: CASSVGSYGYTF. The rearrangement links TRBV9 to TRBJ1-2; D unclear. The ends were cut back, 0 bases at V and 4 bases at J, with 4 bases in the middle. CDR1 is SGDLS and CDR2 is YYNGEE in the germline V gene. This CDR3 has 12 amino acids. The full variable domain, with the rest looked up from reference TRBV9 and TRBJ1-2, is DSGVTQTPKHLITATGQRVTLRCSPRSGDLSVYWYQQSLDQGLQFLIQYYNGEERAKGNILERFSAQQFPDLHSELNLSSLELGDSALYFCASSVGSYGYTFGSGTRLTVV.

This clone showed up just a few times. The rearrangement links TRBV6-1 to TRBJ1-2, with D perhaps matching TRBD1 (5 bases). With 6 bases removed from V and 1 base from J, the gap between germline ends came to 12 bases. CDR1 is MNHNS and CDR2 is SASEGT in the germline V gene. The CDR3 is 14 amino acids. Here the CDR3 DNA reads TGTGCCAGCAGGGGGGACGGGGGTAACTATGGCTACACCTTC. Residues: CASRGDGGNYGYTF.

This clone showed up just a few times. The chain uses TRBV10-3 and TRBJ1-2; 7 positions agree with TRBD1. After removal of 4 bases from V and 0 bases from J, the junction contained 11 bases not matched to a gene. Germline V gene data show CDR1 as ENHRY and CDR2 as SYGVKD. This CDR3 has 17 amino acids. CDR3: CAISALAAGTANYGYTF. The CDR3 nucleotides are TGTGCCATCAGTGCCCTAGCCGCCGGGACAGCTAACTATGGCTACACCTTC.

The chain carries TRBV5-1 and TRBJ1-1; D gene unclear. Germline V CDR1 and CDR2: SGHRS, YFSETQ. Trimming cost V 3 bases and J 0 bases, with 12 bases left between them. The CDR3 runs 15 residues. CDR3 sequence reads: CASSSGDGLNTEAFF. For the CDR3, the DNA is TGCGCCAGCAGCTCCGGGGATGGGCTGAACACTGAAGCTTTCTTT. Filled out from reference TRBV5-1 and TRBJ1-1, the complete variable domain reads KAGVTQTPRYLIKTRGQQVTLSCSPISGHRSVSWYQQTPGQGLQFLFEYFSETQRNKGNFPGRFSGRQFSNSRSEMNVSTLELGDSALYLCASSSGDGLNTEAFFGQGTRLTVV.